This T cell receptor beta chain came from a study of cytomegalovirus exposure and HLA in healthy donors. Use of 60 Vbeta and 13 Jbeta primers characterized the PCR. Produced via immunoSEQ multiplex PCR; TCRdb's table is partial and in-frame only. Among 40,000 to 55,000 clones listed, about 78% were seen once. Germline CDR1 SQVTM, CDR2 ANQGSEA. The CDR3 spans 16 residues. V lost 3 bases, J lost 0 bases, and 16 bases lay in between. The receptor was derived from a man in his thirties or forties in good health and CMV-seropositive. The sequencing input was PBMCs. V gene TRBV29-1 combines with J gene TRBJ2-3; D is perhaps TRBD2 (5 bases). CDR3 sequence (DNA): TGCAGCGTTGAGAGGGCCATGGAGAGGAGCACAGATACGCAGTATTTT. Its protein is CSVERAMERSTDTQYF.